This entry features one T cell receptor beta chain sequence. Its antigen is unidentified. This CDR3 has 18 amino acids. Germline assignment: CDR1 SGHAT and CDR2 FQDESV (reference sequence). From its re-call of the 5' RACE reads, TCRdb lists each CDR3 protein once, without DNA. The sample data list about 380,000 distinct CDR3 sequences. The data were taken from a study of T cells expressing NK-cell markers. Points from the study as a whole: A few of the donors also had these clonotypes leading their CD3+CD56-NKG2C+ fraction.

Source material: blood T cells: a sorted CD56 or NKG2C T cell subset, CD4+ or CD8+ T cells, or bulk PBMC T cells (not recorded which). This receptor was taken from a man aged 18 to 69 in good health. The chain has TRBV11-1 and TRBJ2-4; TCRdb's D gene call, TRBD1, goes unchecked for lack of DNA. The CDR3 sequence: CASSFGGLGWGTSDIQYF.